The rows below give T cell receptor beta chains drawn from one sample of a study of regulatory T cells in long-lasting Graves disease. A single record per CDR3 protein comes from TCRdb applying MiXCR to the multiplex PCR reads. The sample contains about 370,000 distinct CDR3 sequences, less than 20% of which appear only once. Sample: peripheral blood mononuclear cells (PBMCs), taken at new diagnosis, from a patient treated with antithyroid drugs. The receptors stem from a female donor with Graves disease. CDR3s include the opening cysteine and the closing phenylalanine or tryptophan. Each record gives: V gene, J gene, D gene, clone size, CDR3 protein, CDR3 DNA. D genes are given only for firm matches. Size is omitted from some rows. Given values are once, few, many or a class for expanded clones.

TRBV6-6	TRBJ2-5	TRBD1	NA	CASSYSTGYETQYF	TGTGCCAGCAGTTACTCGACAGGGTACGAGACCCAGTACTTC
TRBV20-1	TRBJ2-1	NA	many	CKPGPNYNEQFF	TGCAAACCGGGACCGAACTACAATGAGCAGTTCTTC
TRBV6-1	TRBJ1-2	NA	many	CASSPTADGYTF	TGTGCCAGCAGTCCGACAGCGGACGGCTACACCTTC
TRBV19	TRBJ2-7	TRBD2	many	CATGTSGSSYEQYF	TGTGCCACCGGGACTAGCGGGAGCTCCTACGAGCAGTACTTC
TRBV5-1	TRBJ2-3	TRBD2	many	CASSLLPGGDTQYF	TGCGCCAGCAGCTTACTCCCGGGAGGAGATACGCAGTATTTT
TRBV6-2/TRBV6-3	TRBJ1-4	NA	NA	CASLRSNEKLFF	TGTGCCTCATTGCGGTCTAATGAAAAACTGTTTTTT
TRBV6-1	TRBJ1-1	NA	many	CASRGINRMNTEAFF	TGTGCCAGCAGAGGAATAAATCGGATGAACACTGAAGCTTTCTTT
TRBV6-5	TRBJ1-4	TRBD1	many	CASSFRGQGTNEKLFF	TGTGCCAGCAGTTTCCGTGGACAGGGGACTAATGAAAAACTGTTTTTT
TRBV20-1	TRBJ1-1	NA	many	CSARFQGAFF	TGCAGTGCTAGGTTCCAGGGAGCTTTCTTT
TRBV4-3	TRBJ2-1	NA	NA	CASSQERARGHNEQFF	TGCGCCAGCAGCCAAGAAAGGGCCCGCGGCCACAATGAGCAGTTCTTC
TRBV20-1	TRBJ1-4	NA	many	CSARKRGVTNEKLFF	TGCAGTGCTAGAAAAAGGGGGGTTACTAATGAAAAACTGTTTTTT
TRBV28	TRBJ2-6	TRBD2	many	CASRRTSGSKAGANVLTF	TGTGCCAGCAGGAGGACTAGCGGGAGTAAGGCTGGGGCCAACGTCCTGACTTTC
TRBV10-3	TRBJ1-2	NA	few	CAISPGYLQGIGGYTF	TGTGCCATCAGCCCCGGTTACCTACAGGGTATCGGTGGCTACACCTTC
TRBV27	TRBJ2-1	TRBD2	few	CASISGRGSNNEQFF	TGTGCCAGCATTAGTGGGCGGGGGTCAAACAATGAGCAGTTCTTC
TRBV12-3/TRBV12-4	TRBJ2-5	TRBD2	many	CASSTSGGGETQYF	TGTGCCAGCAGTACTAGCGGGGGGGGAGAGACCCAGTACTTC
TRBV13	TRBJ1-1	NA	few	CASSPPRGQSSRGGEAFF	TGTGCCAGCAGCCCCCCCCGGGGACAATCTTCGAGGGGTGGTGAAGCTTTCTTT